The 21 T cell receptor beta chains in this list originate from one sample, sequenced in a study of T-cell reconstitution after alpha-beta-depleted transplantation in children. TCRbeta library preparation incorporated unique molecular identifiers. TCRdb re-derived calls from the PCR reads in MiXCR, one entry per CDR3 protein. The data contain approximately 520,000 distinct CDR3 sequences, around a third of them singletons. This sample comprised PBMCs from the stem cell graft donor, obtained from the stem cell graft. The receptors were sampled from a human donor who donated a stem cell graft to a child with aplastic anemia.

This clonotype was recorded a few times. The rearrangement joins TRBV15 to TRBJ2-7, with a weak D call TRBD1 (5 bases). V was trimmed by 4 bases and J by 3 bases, leaving 10 bases between them. The CDR3 extends over 13 amino acids. Germline V gives CDR1 LNHNV, CDR2 YYDKDF (reference sequence). CDR3 residues: CATSTTDSYEQYV. The CDR3 region has the DNA TGTGCCACCAGCACCACAGACAGCTACGAGCAGTACGTC.

The rearrangement joins TRBV28 to TRBJ2-5; no definite D call. CDR3 length: 12 amino acids. V was trimmed by 3 bases and J by 1 base, leaving 3 bases between them. From germline, CDR1 is MDHEN and CDR2 SYDVKM. DNA of the CDR3: TGTGCCAGCAGTTTTCTCCAAGAGACCCAGTACTTC. The encoded protein is CASSFLQETQYF.

Ten or more counts support this clonotype. The J gene is TRBJ1-5, the V gene TRBV6-6; D remains ambiguous. V dropped 2 bases and J dropped 2 bases, with 4 bases sitting between them. The CDR3 length is 13 residues. Germline CDR1 and CDR2: MNHNY and SVGAGI (reference sequence). In DNA, the CDR3 is TGTGCCAGCAGTTACGGGGGCAATCAGCCCCAGCATTTT. Translation gives CASSYGGNQPQHF.

The chain's CDR3 is CSVERSIHEQFF. The DNA for the CDR3 is TGCAGCGTTGAGCGTAGTATCCATGAGCAGTTCTTC. The gene calls are TRBV29-1 and TRBJ2-1, with D unclear. V dropped 3 bases and J dropped 8 bases, with 11 bases sitting between them. Germline loops: CDR1 SQVTM, CDR2 ANQGSEA. This CDR3 spans 12 amino acids.

This clonotype was seen a handful of times. At one end, the junction sequence differs from germline, possibly due to a read error. The chain uses TRBV7-2 and TRBJ2-5, with a possible D match to TRBD1 (6 bases). This CDR3 comprises 13 residues. Germline values: CDR1 SGHTA, CDR2 FQGNSA. CDR3 sequence (DNA): TGTGCCAGCAGCTCCCCGGGACAAGGGACCCAGTACTTC. Translating it yields CASSSPGQGTQYF. The full variable domain, its missing parts supplied by reference TRBV7-2 and TRBJ2-5, is GAGVSQSPSNKVTEKGKDVELRCDPISGHTALYWYRQSLGQGLEFLIYFQGNSAPDKSGLPSDRFSAERTGGSVSTLTIQRTQQEDSAVYLCASSSPGQGTQYFGPGTRLLVL.

In its sample, this clonotype was seen a few times. The rearrangement links TRBV28 to TRBJ1-5, with TRBD1 as a possible D gene (5 bases). Trimming stripped 7 bases from V and 5 bases from J, with 12 bases between. This CDR3 has 13 amino acids. The germline CDR1 and CDR2 sequences are MDHEN and SYDVKM. CDR3 nucleotide sequence: TGTGCCAGCAAGGAGGGGCGGCATCAGCCCCAGCATTTT. Protein: CASKEGRHQPQHF.

The J gene is TRBJ1-4, the V gene TRBV4-2; 8 bases are shared with TRBD1. The CDR3 consists of 17 residues. V trimming: 4 bases; J trimming: 1 base; junction bases outside the gene matches: 8. Germline V gives CDR1 LGHNA, CDR2 YNFKEQ. The CDR3 loop reads CASSPRVGTGTNEKLFF. CDR3 in DNA: TGTGCCAGCAGCCCAAGAGTCGGGACAGGAACTAATGAAAAACTGTTTTTT.

This clonotype was picked up one time. The J gene is TRBJ2-3, the V gene TRBV5-1, with D unresolved. Germline V lookup: CDR1 SGHRS, CDR2 YFSETQ. The CDR3 runs 15 residues. V shed 5 bases and J shed 1 base, with 14 bases lying between them. This CDR3 is CASSPTVGGTDTQYF. CDR3 DNA: TGCGCCAGCAGTCCCACAGTTGGAGGCACAGATACGCAGTATTTT.

The rearrangement uses TRBV5-5 and TRBJ2-7; 7 bases line up with TRBD2. The V gene's germline CDR1 is SGHKS and CDR2 YYEKEE (reference sequence). The CDR3 runs to 15 residues. With V trimmed by 3 bases and J by 3 bases, 9 bases remained unmatched. CDR3 nucleotide sequence: TGTGCCAGCAGCTACCAATCGGGGGGATTCTACGAGCAGTACTTC. Amino acids: CASSYQSGGFYEQYF.

This clonotype was detected a few times. CDR3 region: CSVVFRGNSASGANVLTF. Written as DNA, the CDR3 is TGCAGCGTTGTTTTTAGGGGAAACTCGGCTTCGGGGGCCAACGTCCTGACTTTC. This chain links TRBV29-1 with TRBJ2-6; maybe TRBD1 (5 bases). The CDR3 extends over 18 amino acids. The ends were cut back, 4 bases at V and 4 bases at J, with 23 bases in the middle. The germline V gene has CDR1 SQVTM and CDR2 ANQGSEA.

The V call is TRBV7-2, the J call TRBJ2-3; possibly TRBD1 for D (6 bases). V was cut by 4 bases and J by 6 bases, with 17 bases left in between. CDR3 size: 15 residues. Germline V gene lookup returns CDR1 SGHTA and CDR2 FQGNSA. This chain's CDR3 is CASSSLSGVLDTQYF. The CDR3 DNA reads TGTGCCAGCAGCTCCTTATCAGGGGTGCTGGATACGCAGTATTTT.

This clonotype has a handful of counts. The chain uses TRBV12-3 or TRBV12-4 and TRBJ2-1; TRBD2 might be the D (6 bases). V was shortened by 4 bases and J by 1 base, with 14 bases between the two germline ends. The length of the CDR3 is 16 residues. The CDR3 DNA sequence: TGTGCCAGCAGTTCCATAGCGGCCCAATCCTACAATGAGCAGTTCTTC. Protein: CASSSIAAQSYNEQFF.

This chain joins TRBV20-1 and TRBJ2-5, with TRBD1 matching over 9 bases. This CDR3 spans 14 amino acids. In germline, CDR1 is DFQATT, CDR2 SNEGSKA (reference sequence). J lost 6 bases, V lost 6 bases, and 11 bases had no gene match. CDR3 nucleotide sequence: TGCAGTGCCGCCTGGGACAGGGAGGTGAAGACCCAGTACTTC. Protein product: CSAAWDREVKTQYF.

The count of this clonotype is one. V gene TRBV20-1 combines with J gene TRBJ1-5, with D perhaps matching TRBD1 (6 bases). The CDR3 totals 17 residues. The V end lost 5 bases, the J end lost 1 base, and 21 bases lay between the germline ends. Germline V gives CDR1 DFQATT, CDR2 SNEGSKA (reference sequence). The CDR3 DNA reads as TGCAGTGCTCCGCGGGGACACCCGGGGGTAAGCAATCAGCCCCAGCATTTT. Residues: CSAPRGHPGVSNQPQHF.

This clonotype turned up a few times. This rearrangement joins TRBV5-6 to TRBJ1-1; perhaps TRBD1 as D (6 bases). Germline V lookup: CDR1 SGHDT, CDR2 YYEEEE. This CDR3 has 14 amino acids. V lost 0 bases, J lost 8 bases, and 14 bases lay in between. The CDR3 nucleotides read TGTGCCAGCAGCTTGGGGGGGCCCCTCTTAGAAGCTTTCTTT. Amino acid sequence: CASSLGGPLLEAFF.

CDR3 bases: TGCGCCAGCGGAGCCAGCGGTGCAACTAATGAAAAACTGTTTTTT. Protein product: CASGASGATNEKLFF. The chain couples TRBV5-1 to TRBJ1-4, with D unresolved. CDR3 length equals 15 residues. Trimming took 7 bases from V and 0 from J, leaving 13 bases between them. The germline V gene encodes CDR1 SGHRS and CDR2 YFSETQ.

CDR3 in DNA: TGTGCCAGCAGCCCCAAAGGGGAGTATAGCAATCAGCCCCAGCATTTT. Protein sequence: CASSPKGEYSNQPQHF. This rearrangement joins TRBV7-9 to TRBJ1-5, with D possibly matching TRBD1 (5 bases). The CDR3 covers 16 residues. Germline V lookup: CDR1 SEHNR, CDR2 FQNEAQ (reference sequence). V was pared by 5 bases and J by 0 bases, with 14 bases between. The full variable domain, its missing parts supplied by reference TRBV7-9 and TRBJ1-5, is DTGVSQNPRHKITKRGQNVTFRCDPISEHNRLYWYRQTLGQGPEFLTYFQNEAQLEKSRLLSDRFSAERPKGSFSTLEIQRTEQGDSAMYLCASSPKGEYSNQPQHFGDGTRLSIL.

This clonotype was counted between two and nine times. The genes are TRBV4-3 and TRBJ1-4, with 7 bases matching TRBD1. This CDR3 region has 16 residues. Germline lookup yields CDR1 LGHNA and CDR2 YSLEER. Trimming cost V 1 base and J 3 bases; bases outside gene matches: 5. CDR3 DNA sequence: TGCGCCAGCAGCCAAGGACAGGGACCATCTAATGAAAAACTGTTTTTT. This sequence encodes CASSQGQGPSNEKLFF.

The chain recombines TRBV7-2 with TRBJ1-1; D is unclear. CDR3 length: 13 residues. CDR1 is SGHTA and CDR2 is FQGNSA in the germline V gene. Trimming took 4 bases from V and 3 from J, leaving 9 bases between them. As DNA, the CDR3 is TGTGCCAGCAGCTCAGTAACCTACACTGAAGCTTTCTTT. Amino acids: CASSSVTYTEAFF.

This clonotype was counted only a few times. The chain combines TRBV27 with TRBJ1-5; D is perhaps TRBD1 (5 bases). The CDR3 length is 18 residues. The V gene lost 6 bases and the J gene lost 5 bases, with 26 bases spanning the gap. CDR1 and CDR2 from the germline V gene are MNHEY and SMNVEV (reference sequence). The DNA of the CDR3 is TGTGCCAGCAGCCTTTTTTTAGCGCGGGGGGGGTTACATCAGCCCCAGCATTTT. It codes for CASSLFLARGGLHQPQHF.

The CDR3 is CASSLGGSHGEFF. The DNA for the CDR3 is TGTGCCAGCAGCTTAGGGGGCAGTCACGGAGAGTTCTTC. The rearrangement joins TRBV7-2 to TRBJ2-1, with D possibly matching TRBD1 (5 bases). The CDR3 has 13 amino acids. Germline V lookup: CDR1 SGHTA, CDR2 FQGNSA. The V end was cut by 1 base, the J end by 14 bases, with 15 bases between.